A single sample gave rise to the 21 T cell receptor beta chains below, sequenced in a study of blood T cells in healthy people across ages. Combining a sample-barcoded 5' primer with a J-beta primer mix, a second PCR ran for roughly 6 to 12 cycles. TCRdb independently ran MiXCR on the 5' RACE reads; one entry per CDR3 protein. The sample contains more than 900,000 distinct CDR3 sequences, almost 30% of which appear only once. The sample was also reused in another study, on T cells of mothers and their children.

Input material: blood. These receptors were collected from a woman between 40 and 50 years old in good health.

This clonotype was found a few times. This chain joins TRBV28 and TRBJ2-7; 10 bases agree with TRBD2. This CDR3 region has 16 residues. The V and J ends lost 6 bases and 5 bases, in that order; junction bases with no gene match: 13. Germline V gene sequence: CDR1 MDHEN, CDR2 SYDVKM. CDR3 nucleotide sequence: TGTGCCAGCAGCGTCACAAGCGGGGGGGCCTCTAACGAGCAGTACTTC. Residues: CASSVTSGGASNEQYF.

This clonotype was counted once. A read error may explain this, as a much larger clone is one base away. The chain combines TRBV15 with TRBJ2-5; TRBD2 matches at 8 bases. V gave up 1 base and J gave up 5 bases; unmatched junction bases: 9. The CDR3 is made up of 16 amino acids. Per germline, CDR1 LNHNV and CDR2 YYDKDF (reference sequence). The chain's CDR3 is CATSRVVVAGRETQYF. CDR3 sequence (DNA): TGTGCCACCAGCAGAGTTGTGGTAGCGGGGCGGGAGACCCAGTACTTC. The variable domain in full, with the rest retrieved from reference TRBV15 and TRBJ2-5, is DAMVIQNPRYQVTQFGKPVTLSCSQTLNHNVMYWYQQKSSQAPKLLFHYYDKDFNNEADTPDNFQSRRPNTSFCFLDIRSPGLGDTAMYLCATSRVVVAGRETQYFGPGTRLLVL.

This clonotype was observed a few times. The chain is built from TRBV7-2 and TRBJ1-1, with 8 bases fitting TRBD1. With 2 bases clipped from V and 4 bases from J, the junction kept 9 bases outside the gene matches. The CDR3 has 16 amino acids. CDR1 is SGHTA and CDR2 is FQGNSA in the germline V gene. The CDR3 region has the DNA TGTGCCAGCAGCTTACCCCGGGACAGGCCGGGCACTGAAGCTTTCTTT. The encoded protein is CASSLPRDRPGTEAFF.

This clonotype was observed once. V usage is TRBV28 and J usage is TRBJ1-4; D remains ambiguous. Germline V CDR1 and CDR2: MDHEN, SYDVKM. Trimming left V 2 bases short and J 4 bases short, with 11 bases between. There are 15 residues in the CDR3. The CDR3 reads CASSLRMGSNEKLFF. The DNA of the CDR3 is TGTGCCAGCAGTTTAAGGATGGGGAGTAATGAAAAACTGTTTTTT.

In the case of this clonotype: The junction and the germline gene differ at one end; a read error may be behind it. The CDR3 DNA is TGTGTCAGCAGCTTAGCGCGGATCTTACCCCAAGAGACCCAGTACTTC. Its translation is CVSSLARILPQETQYF. The chain combines TRBV7-8 with TRBJ2-5, with D possibly matching TRBD2 (5 bases). The V gene's germline CDR1 is SGHVS and CDR2 FQNEAQ. The CDR3 covers 16 residues.

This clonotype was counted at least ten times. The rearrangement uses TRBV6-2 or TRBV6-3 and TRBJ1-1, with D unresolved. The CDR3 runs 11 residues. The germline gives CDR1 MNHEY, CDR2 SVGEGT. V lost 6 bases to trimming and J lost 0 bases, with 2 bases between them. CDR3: CASRVNTEAFF. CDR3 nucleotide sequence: TGTGCCAGCAGGGTGAACACTGAAGCTTTCTTT.

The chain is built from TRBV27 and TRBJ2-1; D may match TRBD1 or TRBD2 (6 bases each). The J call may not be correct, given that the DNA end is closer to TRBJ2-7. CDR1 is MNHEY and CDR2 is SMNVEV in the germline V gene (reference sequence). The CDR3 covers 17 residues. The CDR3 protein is CASSFESGGPPYNEQYF. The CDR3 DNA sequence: TGTGCCAGCAGTTTTGAATCTGGGGGGCCCCCCTACAATGAGCAGTACTTC.

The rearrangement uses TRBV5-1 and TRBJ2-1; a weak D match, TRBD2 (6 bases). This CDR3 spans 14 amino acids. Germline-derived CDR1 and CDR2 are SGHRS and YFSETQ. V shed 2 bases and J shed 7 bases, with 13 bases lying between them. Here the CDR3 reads CASSFRRGGNEQFF. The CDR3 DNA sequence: TGCGCCAGCAGCTTCAGGCGGGGTGGGAATGAGCAGTTCTTC.

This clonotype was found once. CDR3 sequence reads: CASSVAGTADYEQYF. The CDR3, as DNA: TGTGCCAGCAGCGTAGCCGGGACTGCGGACTACGAGCAGTACTTC. V is TRBV9 and J is TRBJ2-4; possibly TRBD2 for D (6 bases). Judging by the DNA end, TRBJ2-7 fits better; the J call may be wrong. Germline values: CDR1 SGDLS, CDR2 YYNGEE. There are 15 residues in the CDR3.

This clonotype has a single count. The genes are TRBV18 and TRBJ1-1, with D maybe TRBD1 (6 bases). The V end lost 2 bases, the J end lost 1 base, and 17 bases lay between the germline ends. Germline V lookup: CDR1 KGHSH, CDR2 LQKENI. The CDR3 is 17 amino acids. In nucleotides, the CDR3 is TGTGCCAGCTCACCAGAAAACAGGGCCTACTCGAACACTGAAGCTTTCTTT. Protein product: CASSPENRAYSNTEAFF.

The CDR3 loop reads CASKRQGTSTDTQYF. The CDR3 nucleotides are TGTGCCAGCAAACGACAGGGAACTAGCACAGATACGCAGTATTTT. The V call is TRBV2, the J call TRBJ2-3; the match to TRBD1 covers 7 bases. V dropped 7 bases and J dropped 0; count of bases not matched to a gene: 7. Germline V gives CDR1 SNHLY, CDR2 FYNNEI. The CDR3 length is 15 residues. The full variable domain, rest sourced from reference TRBV2 and TRBJ2-3, is EPEVTQTPSHQVTQMGQEVILRCVPISNHLYFYWYRQILGQKVEFLVSFYNNEISEKSEIFDDQFSVERPDGSNFTLKIRSTKLEDSAMYFCASKRQGTSTDTQYFGPGTRLTVL.

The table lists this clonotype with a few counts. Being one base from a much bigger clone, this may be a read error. The CDR3 coding sequence is TGTGCCAGCGGGAGGAGCTCTGGGGCCAACGTCCGGACTTTC. It is translated as CASGRSSGANVRTF. This rearrangement joins TRBV6-5 to TRBJ2-6, with D tentatively TRBD2 (6 bases). CDR3 length: 14 residues. Per germline, CDR1 MNHEY and CDR2 SVGAGI.

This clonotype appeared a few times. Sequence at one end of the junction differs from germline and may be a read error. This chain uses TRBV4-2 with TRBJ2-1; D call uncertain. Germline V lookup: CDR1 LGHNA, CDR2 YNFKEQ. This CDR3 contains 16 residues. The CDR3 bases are TGTGCCAGCAACCAAGAAAGTACACGATACTACAATGAGCAGTTCTTC. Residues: CASNQESTRYYNEQFF.

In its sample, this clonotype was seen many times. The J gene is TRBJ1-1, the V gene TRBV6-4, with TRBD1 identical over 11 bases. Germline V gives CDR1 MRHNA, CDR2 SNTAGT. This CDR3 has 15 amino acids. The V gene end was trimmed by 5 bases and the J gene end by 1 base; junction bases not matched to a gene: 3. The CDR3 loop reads CASSPGTGGNTEAFF. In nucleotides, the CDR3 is TGTGCCAGCAGTCCCGGGACAGGGGGGAACACTGAAGCTTTCTTT.

This CDR3 is CASSYWGGRDGCTF. CDR3 nucleotides: TGTGCCAGCAGTTACTGGGGGGGGCGCGATGGTTGCACCTTC. The chain has TRBV6-5 and TRBJ1-2; possible D gene TRBD1, 6 bases. Germline CDR1 MNHEY, CDR2 SVGAGI. The V end was cut by 1 base, the J end by 13 bases, with 19 bases between. The CDR3 runs 14 residues.

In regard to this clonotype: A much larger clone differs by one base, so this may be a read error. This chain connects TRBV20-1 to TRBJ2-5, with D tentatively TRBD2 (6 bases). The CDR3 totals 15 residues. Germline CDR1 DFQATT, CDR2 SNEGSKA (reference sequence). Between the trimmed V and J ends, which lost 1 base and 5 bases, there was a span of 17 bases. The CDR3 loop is CSARGQRGIRETQYF. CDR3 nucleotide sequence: TGCAGTGCTAGAGGTCAACGGGGGATCAGGGAGACCCAGTACTTC.

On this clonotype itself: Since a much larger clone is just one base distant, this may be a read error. CDR3 loop: CASSSGIAIKEQFF. CDR3 bases: TGTGCCAGCAGTTCGGGTATAGCTATCAAAGAGCAGTTCTTC. The rearrangement joins TRBV12-3 or TRBV12-4 to TRBJ2-1; D not certain. V lost 4 bases and J 10 bases, leaving 17 bases between the germline ends. The CDR3 consists of 14 residues.

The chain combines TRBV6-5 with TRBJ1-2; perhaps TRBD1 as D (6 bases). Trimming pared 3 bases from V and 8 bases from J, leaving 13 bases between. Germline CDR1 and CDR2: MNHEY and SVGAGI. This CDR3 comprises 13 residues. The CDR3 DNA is TGTGCCAGCAGTTATAAGGGGGGCTGGGGCTACACCTTC. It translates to CASSYKGGWGYTF.

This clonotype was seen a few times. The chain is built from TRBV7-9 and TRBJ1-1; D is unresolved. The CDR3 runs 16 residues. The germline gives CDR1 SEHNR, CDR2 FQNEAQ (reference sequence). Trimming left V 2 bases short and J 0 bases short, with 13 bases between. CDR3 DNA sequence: TGTGCCAGCAGCTTAACTGCGATAGCTATGAACACTGAAGCTTTCTTT. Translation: CASSLTAIAMNTEAFF.

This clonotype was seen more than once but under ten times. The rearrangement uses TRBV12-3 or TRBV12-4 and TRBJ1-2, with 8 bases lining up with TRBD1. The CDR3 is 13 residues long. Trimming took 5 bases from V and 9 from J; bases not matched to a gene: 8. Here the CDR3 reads CASSPTRTGSYTF. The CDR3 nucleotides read TGTGCCAGCAGTCCCACTAGGACAGGGAGCTACACCTTC.

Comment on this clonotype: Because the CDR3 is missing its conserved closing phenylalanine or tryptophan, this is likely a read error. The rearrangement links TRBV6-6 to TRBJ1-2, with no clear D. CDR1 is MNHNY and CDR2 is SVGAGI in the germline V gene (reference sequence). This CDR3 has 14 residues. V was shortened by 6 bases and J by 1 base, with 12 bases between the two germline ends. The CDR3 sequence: CASSSSGLNYGYTC. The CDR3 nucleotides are TGTGCCAGCAGCTCTTCAGGACTTAACTATGGCTACACCTGC.